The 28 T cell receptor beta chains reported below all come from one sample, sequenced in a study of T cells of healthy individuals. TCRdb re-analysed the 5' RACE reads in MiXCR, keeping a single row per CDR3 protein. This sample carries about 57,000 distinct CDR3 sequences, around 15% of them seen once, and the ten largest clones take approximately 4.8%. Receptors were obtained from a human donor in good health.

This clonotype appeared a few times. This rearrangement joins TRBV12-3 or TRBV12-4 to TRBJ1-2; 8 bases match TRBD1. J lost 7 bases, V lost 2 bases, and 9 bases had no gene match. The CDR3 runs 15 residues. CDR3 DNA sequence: TGTGCCAGCAGTTTAAAGGGACAGGCGTTGGGTGGCTACACCTTC. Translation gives CASSLKGQALGGYTF.

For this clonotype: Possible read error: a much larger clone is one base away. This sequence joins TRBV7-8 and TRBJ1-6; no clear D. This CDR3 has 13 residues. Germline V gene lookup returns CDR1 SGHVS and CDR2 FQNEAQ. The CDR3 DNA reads TGTGACAGCAGCGCAGTCCCACTTTCACCCCTCCACTTT. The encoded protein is CDSSAVPLSPLHF.

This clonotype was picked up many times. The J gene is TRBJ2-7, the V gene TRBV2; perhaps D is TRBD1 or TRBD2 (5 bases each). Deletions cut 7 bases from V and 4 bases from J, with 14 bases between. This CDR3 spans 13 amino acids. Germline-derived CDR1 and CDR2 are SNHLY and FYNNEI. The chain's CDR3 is CASKPGSKYEQYF. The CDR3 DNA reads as TGTGCCAGCAAGCCAGGGAGCAAGTACGAGCAGTACTTC.

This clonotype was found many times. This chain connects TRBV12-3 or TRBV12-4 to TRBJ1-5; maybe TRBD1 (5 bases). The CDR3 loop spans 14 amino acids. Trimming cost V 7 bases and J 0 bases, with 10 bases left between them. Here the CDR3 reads CASTTGPSNQPQHF. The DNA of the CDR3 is TGTGCCAGCACTACGGGGCCTAGCAATCAGCCCCAGCATTTT.

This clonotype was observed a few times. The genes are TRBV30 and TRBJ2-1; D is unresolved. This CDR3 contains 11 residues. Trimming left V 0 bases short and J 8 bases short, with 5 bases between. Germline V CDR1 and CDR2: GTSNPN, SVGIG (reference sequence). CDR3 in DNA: TGTGCCTGGAGTGTAACCCATGAGCAGTTCTTC. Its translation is CAWSVTHEQFF.

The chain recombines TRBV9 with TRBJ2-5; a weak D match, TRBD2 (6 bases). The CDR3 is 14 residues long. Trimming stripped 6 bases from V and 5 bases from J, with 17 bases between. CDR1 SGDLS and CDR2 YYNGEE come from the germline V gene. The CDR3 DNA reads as TGTGCCAGCACCCCGCGACTAGGCGCGGAGACCCAGTACTTC. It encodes CASTPRLGAETQYF. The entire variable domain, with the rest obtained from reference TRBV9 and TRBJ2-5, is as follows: DSGVTQTPKHLITATGQRVTLRCSPRSGDLSVYWYQQSLDQGLQFLIQYYNGEERAKGNILERFSAQQFPDLHSELNLSSLELGDSALYFCASTPRLGAETQYFGPGTRLLVL.

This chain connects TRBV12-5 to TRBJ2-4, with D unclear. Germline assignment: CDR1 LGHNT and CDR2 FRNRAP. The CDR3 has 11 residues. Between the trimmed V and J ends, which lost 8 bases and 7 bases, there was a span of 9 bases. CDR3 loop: CASTARNIQYF. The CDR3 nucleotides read TGTGCTAGTACAGCGAGGAACATTCAGTACTTC.

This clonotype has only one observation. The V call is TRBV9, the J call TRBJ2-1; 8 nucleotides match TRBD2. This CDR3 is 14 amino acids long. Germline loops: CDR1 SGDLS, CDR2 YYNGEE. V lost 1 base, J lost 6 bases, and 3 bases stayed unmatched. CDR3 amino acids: CASSVSGSFNEQFF. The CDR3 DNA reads TGTGCCAGCAGCGTAAGCGGGAGTTTCAATGAGCAGTTCTTC.

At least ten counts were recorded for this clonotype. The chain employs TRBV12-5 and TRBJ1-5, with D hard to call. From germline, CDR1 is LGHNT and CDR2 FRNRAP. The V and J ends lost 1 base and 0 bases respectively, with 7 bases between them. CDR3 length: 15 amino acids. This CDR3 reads CASGLGGYSNQPQHF. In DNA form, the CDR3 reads TGTGCTAGTGGTTTGGGGGGATATAGCAATCAGCCCCAGCATTTT.

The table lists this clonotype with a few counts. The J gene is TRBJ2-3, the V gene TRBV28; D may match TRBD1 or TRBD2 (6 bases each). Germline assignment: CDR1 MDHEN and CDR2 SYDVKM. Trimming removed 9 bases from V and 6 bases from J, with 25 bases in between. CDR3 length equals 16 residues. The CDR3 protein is CASSPAGPGAGDTQYF. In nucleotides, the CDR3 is TGTGCCAGTTCTCCAGCCGGTCCGGGGGCGGGTGATACGCAGTATTTT.

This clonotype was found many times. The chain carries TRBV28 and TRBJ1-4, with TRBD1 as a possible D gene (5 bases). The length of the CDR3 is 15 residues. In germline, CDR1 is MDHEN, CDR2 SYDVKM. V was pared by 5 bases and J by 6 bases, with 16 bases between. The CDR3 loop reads CASSQTEQGYEKLFF. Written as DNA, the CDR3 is TGTGCCAGCAGTCAGACAGAGCAGGGTTATGAAAAACTGTTTTTT.

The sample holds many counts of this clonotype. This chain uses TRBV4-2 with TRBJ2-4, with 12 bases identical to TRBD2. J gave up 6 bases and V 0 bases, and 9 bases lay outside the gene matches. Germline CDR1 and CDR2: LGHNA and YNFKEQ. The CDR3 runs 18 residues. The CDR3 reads CASSQDLAGGRRVNIQYF. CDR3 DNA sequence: TGTGCCAGCAGCCAAGATCTAGCGGGAGGGAGACGGGTAAACATTCAGTACTTC.

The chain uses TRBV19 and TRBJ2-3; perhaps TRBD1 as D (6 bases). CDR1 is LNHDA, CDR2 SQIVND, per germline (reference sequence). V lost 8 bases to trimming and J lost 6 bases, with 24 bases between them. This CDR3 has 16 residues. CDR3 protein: CASSFRGAYAKDTQYF. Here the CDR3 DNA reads TGTGCCAGTTCCTTCAGGGGAGCTTACGCTAAGGATACGCAGTATTTT.

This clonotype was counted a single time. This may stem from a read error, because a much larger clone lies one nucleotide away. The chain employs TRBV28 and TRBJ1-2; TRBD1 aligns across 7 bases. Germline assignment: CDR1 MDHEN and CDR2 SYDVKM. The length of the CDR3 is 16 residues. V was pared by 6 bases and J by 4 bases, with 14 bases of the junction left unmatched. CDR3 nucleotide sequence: TGTGCCAGCAGCTCCACCGAGACAGGGACTCGCTATGGCTACACCTTC. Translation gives CASSSTETGTRYGYTF.

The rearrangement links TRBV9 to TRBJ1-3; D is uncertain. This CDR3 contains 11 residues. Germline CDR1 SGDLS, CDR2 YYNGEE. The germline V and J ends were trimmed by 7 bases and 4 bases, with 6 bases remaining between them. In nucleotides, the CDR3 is TGTGCCAGCGAACGGGGAAACACCATATATTTT. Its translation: CASERGNTIYF.

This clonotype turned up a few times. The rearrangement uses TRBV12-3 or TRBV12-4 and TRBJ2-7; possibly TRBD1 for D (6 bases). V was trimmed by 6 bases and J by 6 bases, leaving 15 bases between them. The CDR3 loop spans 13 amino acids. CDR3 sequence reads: CASSLIQGGEQYF. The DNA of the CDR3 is TGTGCCAGCAGCCTGATACAGGGTGGCGAGCAGTACTTC.

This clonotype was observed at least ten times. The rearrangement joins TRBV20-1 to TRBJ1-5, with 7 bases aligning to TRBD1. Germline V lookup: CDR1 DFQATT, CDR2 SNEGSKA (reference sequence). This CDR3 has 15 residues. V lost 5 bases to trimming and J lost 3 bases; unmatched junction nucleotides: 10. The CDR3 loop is CSAQGPGQLNQPQHF. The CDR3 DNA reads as TGCAGTGCTCAGGGTCCGGGACAGCTCAATCAGCCCCAGCATTTT.

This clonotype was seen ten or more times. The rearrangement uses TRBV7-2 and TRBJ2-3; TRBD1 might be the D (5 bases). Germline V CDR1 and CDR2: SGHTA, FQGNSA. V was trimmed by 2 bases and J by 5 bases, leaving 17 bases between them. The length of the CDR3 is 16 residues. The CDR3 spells CASSLKGQGWVDTQYF. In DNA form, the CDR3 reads TGTGCCAGCAGCTTAAAGGGGCAGGGTTGGGTAGATACGCAGTATTTT. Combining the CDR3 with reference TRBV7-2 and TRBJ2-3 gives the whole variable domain GAGVSQSPSNKVTEKGKDVELRCDPISGHTALYWYRQSLGQGLEFLIYFQGNSAPDKSGLPSDRFSAERTGGSVSTLTIQRTQQEDSAVYLCASSLKGQGWVDTQYFGPGTRLTVL.

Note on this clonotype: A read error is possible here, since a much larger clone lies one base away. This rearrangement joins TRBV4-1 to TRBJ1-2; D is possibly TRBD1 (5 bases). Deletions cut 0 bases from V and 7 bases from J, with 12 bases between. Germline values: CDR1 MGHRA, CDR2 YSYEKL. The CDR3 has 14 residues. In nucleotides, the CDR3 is TGCGCCAGCAGCCAAGATGGAGCAGGGTTTGGCTACACCTTC. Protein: CASSQDGAGFGYTF.

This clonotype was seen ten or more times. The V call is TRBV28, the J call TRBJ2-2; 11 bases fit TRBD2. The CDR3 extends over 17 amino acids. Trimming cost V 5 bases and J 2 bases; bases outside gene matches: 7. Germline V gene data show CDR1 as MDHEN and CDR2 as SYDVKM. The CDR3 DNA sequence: TGTGCCAGCAGTGTTATAGCGGGAGGGCCAAACACCGGGGAGCTGTTTTTT. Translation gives CASSVIAGGPNTGELFF. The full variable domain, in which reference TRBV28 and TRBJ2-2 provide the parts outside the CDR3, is DVKVTQSSRYLVKRTGEKVFLECVQDMDHENMFWYRQDPGLGLRLIYFSYDVKMKEKGDIPEGYSVSREKKERFSLILESASTNQTSMYLCASSVIAGGPNTGELFFGEGSRLTVL.

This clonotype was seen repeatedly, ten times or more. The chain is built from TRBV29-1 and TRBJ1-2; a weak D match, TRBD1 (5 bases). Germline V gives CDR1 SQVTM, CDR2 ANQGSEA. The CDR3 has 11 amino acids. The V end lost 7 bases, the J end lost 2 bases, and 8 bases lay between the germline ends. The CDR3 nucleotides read TGCAGCGACGGGGGAAACTATGGCTACACCTTC. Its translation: CSDGGNYGYTF. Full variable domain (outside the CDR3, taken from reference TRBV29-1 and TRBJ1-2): SAVISQKPSRDICQRGTSLTIQCQVDSQVTMMFWYRQQPGQSLTLIATANQGSEATYESGFVIDKFPISRPNLTFSTLTVSNMSPEDSSIYLCSDGGNYGYTFGSGTRLTVV.

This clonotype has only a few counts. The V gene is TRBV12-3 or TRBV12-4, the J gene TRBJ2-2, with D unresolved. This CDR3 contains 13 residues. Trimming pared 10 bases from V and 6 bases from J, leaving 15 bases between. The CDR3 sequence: CATPGDPAGELFF. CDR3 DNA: TGTGCCACCCCTGGGGATCCCGCCGGGGAGCTGTTTTTT.

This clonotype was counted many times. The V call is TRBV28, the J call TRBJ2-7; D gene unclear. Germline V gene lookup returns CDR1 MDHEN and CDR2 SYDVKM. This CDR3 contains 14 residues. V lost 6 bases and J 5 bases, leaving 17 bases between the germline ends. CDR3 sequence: CASRLPGGSNEQYF. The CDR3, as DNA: TGTGCCAGCAGGCTTCCGGGCGGATCCAACGAGCAGTACTTC. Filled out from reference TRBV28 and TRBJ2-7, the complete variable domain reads DVKVTQSSRYLVKRTGEKVFLECVQDMDHENMFWYRQDPGLGLRLIYFSYDVKMKEKGDIPEGYSVSREKKERFSLILESASTNQTSMYLCASRLPGGSNEQYFGPGTRLTVT.

The CDR3 reads CASTTGVGQETQYF. CDR3 sequence (DNA): TGTGCCAGCACGACAGGGGTAGGCCAAGAGACCCAGTACTTC. This chain joins TRBV28 and TRBJ2-5, with 8 positions matching TRBD1. V lost 7 bases and J lost 1; bases outside the gene matches: 5. The germline CDR1 and CDR2 sequences are MDHEN and SYDVKM. CDR3 length equals 14 residues.

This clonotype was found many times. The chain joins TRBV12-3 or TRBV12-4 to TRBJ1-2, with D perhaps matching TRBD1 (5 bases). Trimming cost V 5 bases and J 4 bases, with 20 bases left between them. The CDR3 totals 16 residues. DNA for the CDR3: TGTGCCAGCAGTCCGGGTAATTGGGGGGATTCCTATGGCTACACCTTC. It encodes CASSPGNWGDSYGYTF.

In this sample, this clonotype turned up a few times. CDR3 DNA sequence: TGTGCCATCAAACTTGGACTAGCCGATTCGTCCTACGAGCAGTACTTC. Encoded protein: CAIKLGLADSSYEQYF. The chain employs TRBV10-3 and TRBJ2-7, with 8 bases aligning to TRBD2. This CDR3 is built from 16 residues. CDR1 is ENHRY, CDR2 SYGVKD, per germline. V lost 7 bases to trimming and J lost 1 base; unmatched junction nucleotides: 12.

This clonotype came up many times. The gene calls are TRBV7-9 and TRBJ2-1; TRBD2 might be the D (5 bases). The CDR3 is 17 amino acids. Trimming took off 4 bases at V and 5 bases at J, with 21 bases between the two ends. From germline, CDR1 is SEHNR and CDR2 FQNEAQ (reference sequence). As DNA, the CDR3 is TGTGCCAGCAGCTCATCCCTAACTAGTTCAGCGGACAATGAGCAGTTCTTC. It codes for CASSSSLTSSADNEQFF. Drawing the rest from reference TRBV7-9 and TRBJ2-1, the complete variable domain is DTGVSQNPRHKITKRGQNVTFRCDPISEHNRLYWYRQTLGQGPEFLTYFQNEAQLEKSRLLSDRFSAERPKGSFSTLEIQRTEQGDSAMYLCASSSSLTSSADNEQFFGPGTRLTVL.

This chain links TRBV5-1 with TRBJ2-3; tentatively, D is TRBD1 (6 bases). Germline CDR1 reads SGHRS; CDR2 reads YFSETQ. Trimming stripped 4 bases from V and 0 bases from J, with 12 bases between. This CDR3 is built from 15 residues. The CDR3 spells CASSPAGQSTDTQYF. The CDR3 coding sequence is TGCGCCAGCAGCCCGGCCGGACAGAGCACAGATACGCAGTATTTT.